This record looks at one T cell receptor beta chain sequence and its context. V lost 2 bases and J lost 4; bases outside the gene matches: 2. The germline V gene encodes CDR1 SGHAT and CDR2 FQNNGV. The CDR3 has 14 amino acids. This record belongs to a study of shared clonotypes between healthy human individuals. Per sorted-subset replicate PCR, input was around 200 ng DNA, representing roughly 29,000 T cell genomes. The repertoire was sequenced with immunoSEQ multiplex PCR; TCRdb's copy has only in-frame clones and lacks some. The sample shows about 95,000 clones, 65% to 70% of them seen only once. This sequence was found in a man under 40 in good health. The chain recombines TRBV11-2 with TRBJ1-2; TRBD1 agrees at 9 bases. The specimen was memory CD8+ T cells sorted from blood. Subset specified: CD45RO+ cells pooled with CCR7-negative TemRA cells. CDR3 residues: CASSLRTGAYGYTF. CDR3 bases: TGTGCCAGCAGCTTAAGGACAGGGGCCTATGGCTACACCTTC.